This T cell receptor (beta chain) was recovered during a study of a mutant IDH1 vaccine in newly diagnosed glioma (dated by TCRdb to the early 2020s). Notes on the research overall: Patients were given eight vaccinations, in weeks 1, 3, 5, 7, 11, 15, 19 and 23, which matched visits V03 through V10. Before enrollment, patients had received standard therapy of radiotherapy alone, temozolomide alone, or radiochemotherapy with temozolomide; most received the combination. For exploratory analyses, about 25 treated patients had longitudinal TCRB deep sequencing done wherever samples were available. Of the approximately 32 treated patients, approximately 62% were male and approximately 38% were female, and the mean age was roughly 38 years. In the chemotherapy-containing groups, vaccination started alongside temozolomide cycles, whereas in patients who had radiotherapy alone it started 4-6 weeks after radiotherapy. Peripheral blood was collected at six visits: V03 (baseline), V05, V07, V10, V12 and V13.

V and J lose 1 base and 8 bases, and a span of 14 bases separates them. Counted from cysteine to phenylalanine, this CDR3 has 14 amino acids. The kept DNA is CDR3 alone, 42 bases in frame from the first base. CDR1 is given as SEHNR and CDR2 as FQNEAQ, both from the germline V gene (reference sequence). Explained via the paper, the time point label denotes: week 23, last vaccination. Every vaccine dose consisted of 300 ug of a 20-mer mutant IDH1 peptide in Montanide, administered subcutaneously together with topical imiquimod. All donors had newly diagnosed IDH1-mutant astrocytomas of WHO grade 3 or 4 that showed loss of nuclear ATRX. The samples were drawn from NOA16, a multicentre, single-arm, open-label phase I trial in Germany that tested a mutant IDH1 peptide vaccine in humans for the first time. The DNeasy Blood and Tissue Kit was used to extract genomic DNA from EDTA blood for TCRB sequencing.

The paper's findings and limits, for the study overall: It was noted by the authors that analyses of patient blood samples could not be reproduced owing to sample limitations. Vaccine-induced immune responses across multiple MHC alleles were detected in about 93% of patients. No apparent relationship was observed between pseudoprogression and alterations in the top peripheral T cell clonotypes detected by TCRB sequencing. PBMC samples for TCRB deep sequencing were selected based on availability.

This clone was picked up a small number of times. Its antigen remains undetermined. No base quality information exists; no much larger clone differs at one position. Receptor amplification or capture employed the immunoSEQ multiplex PCR assay. Rearranged TCR beta chain sequences were amplified with the hsTCRB Kit following the manufacturer's protocol. An Illumina MiSeq was used to sequence the TCRB libraries. Turning to the authors' computational methods: Demultiplexing, trimming and gene mapping were performed with the kit vendor's proprietary platform. TCRdb carries this immuneACCESS record with in-frame sequences only. Its versions omit some clonotypes, under half of them owing to an unresolved V gene in the studies checked, with the rest unexplained. The V and J calls and the clone size are those of that table, but D and trimming were determined from the DNA. Recorded for this sample are approximately 41,000 clones; 78% of them occurred a single time. The ten largest clones capture 6.3% of the sample.

The sample consisted of PBMCs, taken from a glioma patient whose treatment included an IDH1 peptide vaccine. The origin of this receptor is a woman aged 40 to 55 with glioma. Some clones in this sample may be carry-over from other donors' samples. This chain joins TRBV7-9 to TRBJ1-2, with a weak D call of TRBD1 (6 bases match). CDR3 region: CASSLVSGAGGYTF. The DNA is as follows: TGTGCCAGCAGCTTAGTATCGGGGGCGGGAGGCTACACCTTC.